This T cell receptor beta chain was recorded in a study of T cells after yellow fever vaccination. As TCR cDNA was made by 5'RACE template switching, a universal primer site and UMIs were added. Each CDR3 protein gets one entry after TCRdb re-called the 5' RACE reads with MiXCR. The sample carries roughly 120,000 distinct CDR3 sequences, roughly 6.7% recorded once. Per the germline V gene, CDR1 is SGHRS and CDR2 is YFSETQ. V shed 4 bases and J shed 4 bases, with 16 bases lying between them. This CDR3 comprises 15 residues. The sequence was collected from a man between 18 and 35 years old who received the YFV17D yellow fever vaccine. The chain is built from TRBV5-1 and TRBJ2-3, with a possible D match to TRBD2 (6 bases). The sequencing used CD4+ T cells sorted from PBMCs, collected approximately 11 days after the first yellow fever vaccination. CDR3: CASSPDPAGPDTQYF. The CDR3 coding sequence is TGCGCCAGCAGCCCCGACCCAGCGGGCCCAGATACGCAGTATTTT.